This TCR beta chain appears in the sequencing data of a study of regulatory T cells in long-lasting Graves disease. Indicated time point: persistent/refractory GD, antithyroid drugs over 5 years with positive TRAb. The TCR library was made from RNA that had been extracted from PBMCs in TRIzol. This CDR3 comprises 14 residues. CDR1 and CDR2 (germline): MNHEY, SMNVEV (reference sequence). Trimming pared 3 bases from V and 2 bases from J, leaving 11 bases between. This clonotype occurred many times. TCR beta libraries were built with iRepertoire HTBI primers and Arm-PCR of CDR3 regions. Via MiXCR, TCRdb re-called the multiplex PCR reads, giving one row per CDR3 protein. The sample shows around 500,000 distinct CDR3 sequences, roughly 20% of them seen only once.

This TCR came from a female donor with Graves disease. Sequenced material: peripheral blood mononuclear cells (PBMCs), taken when the disease was refractory, from a patient treated with antithyroid drugs. The V and J genes are TRBV27 and TRBJ2-7, with D unresolved. CDR3 residues: CASSLAPLAYEQYF. Here the CDR3 DNA reads TGTGCCAGCAGTTTGGCCCCTCTCGCCTACGAGCAGTACTTC.